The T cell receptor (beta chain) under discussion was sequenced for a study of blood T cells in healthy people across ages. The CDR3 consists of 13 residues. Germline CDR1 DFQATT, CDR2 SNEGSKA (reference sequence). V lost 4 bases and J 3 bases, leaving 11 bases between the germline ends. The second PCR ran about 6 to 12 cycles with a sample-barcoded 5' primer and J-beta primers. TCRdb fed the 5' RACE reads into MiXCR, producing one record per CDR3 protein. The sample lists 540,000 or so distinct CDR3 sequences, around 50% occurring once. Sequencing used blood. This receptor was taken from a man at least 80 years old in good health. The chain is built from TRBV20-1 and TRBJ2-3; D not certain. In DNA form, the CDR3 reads TGCAGTGCTACGTCAAAACCGACAGATACGCAGTATTTT. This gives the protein CSATSKPTDTQYF.